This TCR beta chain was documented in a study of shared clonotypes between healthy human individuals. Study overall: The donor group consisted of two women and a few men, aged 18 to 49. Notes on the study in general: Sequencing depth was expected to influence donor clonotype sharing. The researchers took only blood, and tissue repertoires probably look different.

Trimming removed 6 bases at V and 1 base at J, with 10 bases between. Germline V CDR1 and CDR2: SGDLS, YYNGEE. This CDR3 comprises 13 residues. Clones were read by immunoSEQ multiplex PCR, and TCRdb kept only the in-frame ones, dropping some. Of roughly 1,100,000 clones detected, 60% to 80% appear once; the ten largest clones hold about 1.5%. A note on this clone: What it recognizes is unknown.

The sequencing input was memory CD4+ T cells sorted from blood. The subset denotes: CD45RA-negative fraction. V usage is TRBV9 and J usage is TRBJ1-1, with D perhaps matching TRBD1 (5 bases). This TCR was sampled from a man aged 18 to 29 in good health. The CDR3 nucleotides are TGTGCCAGCACCCCTCAGGGGAACACTGAAGCTTTCTTT. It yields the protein CASTPQGNTEAFF.